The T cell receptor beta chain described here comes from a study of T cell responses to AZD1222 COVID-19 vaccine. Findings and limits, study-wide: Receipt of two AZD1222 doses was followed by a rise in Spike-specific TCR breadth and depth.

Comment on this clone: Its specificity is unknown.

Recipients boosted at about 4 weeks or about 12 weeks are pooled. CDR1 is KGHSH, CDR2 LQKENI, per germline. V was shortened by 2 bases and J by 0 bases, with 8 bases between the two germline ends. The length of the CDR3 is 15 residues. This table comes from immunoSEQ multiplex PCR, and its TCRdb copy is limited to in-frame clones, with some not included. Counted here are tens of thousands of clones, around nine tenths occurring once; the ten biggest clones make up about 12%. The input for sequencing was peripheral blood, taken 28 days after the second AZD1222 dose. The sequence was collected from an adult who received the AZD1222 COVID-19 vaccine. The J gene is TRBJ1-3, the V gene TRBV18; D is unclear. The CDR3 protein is CASSPGLDSGNTIYF. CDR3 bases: TGTGCCAGCTCACCAGGGCTGGACTCTGGAAACACCATATATTTT.